Each of the 23 T cell receptor beta chains below was sequenced from the same sample in a study of T cell responses to AZD1222 COVID-19 vaccine. Profiling relied on immunoSEQ multiplex PCR, and the TCRdb table lists in-frame clones only, not all of them. The data contain some 130,000 clones, approximately 90% of them singletons. The starting material was peripheral blood, obtained on day 0 of AZD1222 vaccination. The receptors originated from an adult in good health.

This chain connects TRBV3-1 (or the pseudogene TRBV3-2) to TRBJ1-1; D not resolved. The CDR3 contains 14 residues. The germline V gene encodes CDR1 LGHDT and CDR2 YNNKEL (reference sequence). Trimming took off 3 bases at V and 0 bases at J, with 8 bases between the two ends. CDR3 sequence reads: CASSHSDLNTEAFF. The CDR3 nucleotides read TGTGCCAGCAGCCATTCGGACCTGAACACTGAAGCTTTCTTT.

The J gene is TRBJ2-6, the V gene TRBV28; D is uncertain. V was trimmed by 2 bases and J by 0 bases, leaving 8 bases between them. This CDR3 has 16 residues. Germline CDR1 is MDHEN and CDR2 is SYDVKM. The CDR3 nucleotides are TGTGCCAGCAGTTTAGTCCTGGCCTCTGGGGCCAACGTCCTGACTTTC. Translated: CASSLVLASGANVLTF.

CDR3: CASSLDGTGTYEQYF. In DNA form, the CDR3 reads TGCGCCAGCAGCTTGGATGGGACAGGGACCTACGAGCAGTACTTC. The V and J genes are TRBV5-1 and TRBJ2-7; 9 nucleotides line up with TRBD1. This CDR3 has 15 residues. The germline V gene has CDR1 SGHRS and CDR2 YFSETQ. V gave up 0 bases and J gave up 2 bases; unmatched junction bases: 3.

The CDR3 sequence: CASSRTDSTPQHF. CDR3 DNA: TGTGCCAGTAGCCGAACCGACTCCACGCCCCAGCATTTT. The V call is TRBV19, the J call TRBJ1-5; D remains ambiguous. Germline CDR1 LNHDA, CDR2 SQIVND (reference sequence). V was shortened by 6 bases and J by 9 bases, with 15 bases between the two germline ends. The CDR3 covers 13 residues.

The genes are TRBV28 and TRBJ1-5; D unclear. V lost 7 bases and J lost 6, with 10 bases in between. CDR1 is MDHEN and CDR2 is SYDVKM in the germline V gene. The CDR3 has 12 amino acids. CDR3 DNA sequence: TGTGCCAGCACTGCGGGTCTTCAGCCCCAGCATTTT. Residues: CASTAGLQPQHF.

The chain carries TRBV2 and TRBJ2-7, with D tentatively TRBD1 (5 bases). CDR1 is SNHLY and CDR2 is FYNNEI in the germline V gene. This CDR3 has 13 amino acids. Trimming stripped 8 bases from V and 6 bases from J, with 17 bases between. CDR3: CASVRAAKGEQYF. CDR3 sequence (DNA): TGTGCCAGCGTCAGGGCAGCAAAGGGCGAGCAGTACTTC.

V is TRBV30 and J is TRBJ1-5; D is perhaps TRBD1 (6 bases). This CDR3 comprises 15 residues. V was trimmed by 6 bases and J by 0 bases, leaving 15 bases between them. CDR1 GTSNPN and CDR2 SVGIG come from the germline V gene (reference sequence). This CDR3 reads CACSSGTYSNQPQHF. As DNA, the CDR3 is TGTGCCTGCTCCTCGGGGACATATAGCAATCAGCCCCAGCATTTT.

This clone was observed once. The CDR3 sequence: CASSATGNPDTQYF. Written as DNA, the CDR3 is TGTGCCAGCAGCGCTACAGGGAACCCAGATACGCAGTATTTT. This rearrangement joins TRBV2 to TRBJ2-3; TRBD1 might be the D (6 bases). Germline CDR1 reads SNHLY; CDR2 reads FYNNEI. There are 14 residues in the CDR3. Trimming removed 6 bases from V and 4 bases from J, with 14 bases in between.

The CDR3 reads CSVEPSRRGTEAFF. The CDR3 coding sequence is TGCAGCGTTGAACCCAGCCGACGTGGCACTGAAGCTTTCTTT. The genes are TRBV29-1 and TRBJ1-1; no clear D. The CDR3 covers 14 residues. Trimming pared 2 bases from V and 4 bases from J, leaving 14 bases between. CDR1 is SQVTM and CDR2 is ANQGSEA in the germline V gene.

The J gene is TRBJ2-1, the V gene TRBV19, with 15 positions matching TRBD2. The germline CDR1 and CDR2 sequences are LNHDA and SQIVND (reference sequence). The trim removed 10 bases at V and 7 bases at J, leaving 2 bases unmatched. The CDR3 covers 13 residues. This CDR3 reads CATGLAGGNEQFF. As DNA, the CDR3 is TGTGCCACTGGACTAGCGGGAGGGAATGAGCAGTTCTTC.

The chain employs TRBV6-6 and TRBJ2-2; D remains unclear. The germline V and J ends were trimmed by 5 bases and 0 bases, with 13 bases remaining between them. This CDR3 has 16 amino acids. Germline-derived CDR1 and CDR2 are MNHNY and SVGAGI (reference sequence). CDR3 bases: TGTGCCAGCAGTCCTGGGCTGTTCGCGAACACCGGGGAGCTGTTTTTT. Translating it yields CASSPGLFANTGELFF.

The V call is TRBV7-8, the J call TRBJ2-7; 9 bases are a match to TRBD2. The junction had 13 bases not matched to a gene; V was cut back by 2 bases and J by 5 bases. The CDR3 covers 17 residues. Looked up from germline, CDR1 is SGHVS and CDR2 is FQNEAQ. As DNA, the CDR3 is TGTGCCAGCAGCTTAATCGGTGCGGGAGGGCGTAAAAACGAGCAGTACTTC. Translated: CASSLIGAGGRKNEQYF. The whole variable domain, remainder taken from reference TRBV7-8 and TRBJ2-7, is GAGVSQSPRYKVAKRGQDVALRCDPISGHVSLFWYQQALGQGPEFLTYFQNEAQLDKSGLPSDRFFAERPEGSVSTLKIQRTQQEDSAVYLCASSLIGAGGRKNEQYFGPGTRLTVT.

The rearrangement links TRBV2 to TRBJ1-1; D is uncertain. CDR1 and CDR2 from the germline V gene are SNHLY and FYNNEI. The CDR3 loop spans 11 amino acids. V lost 9 bases to trimming and J lost 14 bases, with 19 bases between them. CDR3 coding DNA: TGTGCCAGTGAAGTCGGCAGCCGCTTCTTCTTT. As protein: CASEVGSRFFF.

The chain employs TRBV14 and TRBJ2-7; weak D call: TRBD1 (5 bases). This CDR3 has 15 amino acids. Germline V lookup: CDR1 SGHDN, CDR2 FVKESK. V was shortened by 1 base and J by 3 bases, with 13 bases between the two germline ends. The CDR3 reads CASSQARTLIYEQYF. The CDR3 coding sequence is TGTGCCAGCAGCCAAGCGCGGACACTAATCTACGAGCAGTACTTC.

The chain links TRBV6-6 to TRBJ2-3; D is perhaps TRBD2 (6 bases). The V end was cut by 6 bases, the J end by 6 bases, with 7 bases between. CDR3 size: 11 residues. CDR1 is MNHNY, CDR2 SVGAGI, per germline (reference sequence). The CDR3 is CASSRGDTQYF. CDR3 in DNA: TGTGCCAGCAGCCGGGGGGATACGCAGTATTTT.

This clone was observed a handful of times. This chain links TRBV18 with TRBJ1-3; D gene unclear. CDR3 length: 12 residues. Trimming took off 3 bases at V and 10 bases at J, with 10 bases between the two ends. Germline V lookup: CDR1 KGHSH, CDR2 LQKENI. The CDR3 coding sequence is TGTGCCAGCTCACCCGCGGGAGAGACCATATATTTT. As protein: CASSPAGETIYF.

The chain carries TRBV5-1 and TRBJ1-1; D is undetermined. V was pared by 2 bases and J by 1 base, with 15 bases between. The CDR3 runs 16 residues. Looked up from germline, CDR1 is SGHRS and CDR2 is YFSETQ. The CDR3 nucleotides are TGCGCCAGCAGCTTCTTACCCGGGGAAGCGAACACTGAAGCTTTCTTT. This gives the protein CASSFLPGEANTEAFF.

This rearrangement joins TRBV30 to TRBJ2-3; 13 bases line up with TRBD2. CDR1 and CDR2 from the germline V gene are GTSNPN and SVGIG (reference sequence). Trimming cost V 5 bases and J 5 bases; bases outside gene matches: 4. This CDR3 contains 14 residues. CDR3 protein: CAWRGLAGLDTQYF. DNA of the CDR3: TGTGCCTGGCGGGGACTAGCGGGGCTAGATACGCAGTATTTT.

V is TRBV6-5 and J is TRBJ2-2, with no clear D. From germline, CDR1 is MNHEY and CDR2 SVGAGI. This CDR3 has 13 residues. The ends were cut back, 1 base at V and 5 bases at J, with 5 bases in the middle. This chain's CDR3 is CASSYWGTGELFF. Written as DNA, the CDR3 is TGTGCCAGCAGTTACTGGGGAACCGGGGAGCTGTTTTTT.

The gene calls are TRBV28 and TRBJ1-1, with D possibly TRBD1 on 5 matching bases. This CDR3 region has 13 residues. From germline, CDR1 is MDHEN and CDR2 SYDVKM. V was clipped by 3 bases and J by 1 base, with 6 bases between them. The CDR3 loop is CASSLQGNTEAFF. DNA of the CDR3: TGTGCCAGCAGTTTGCAGGGGAACACTGAAGCTTTCTTT.

DNA of the CDR3: TGCGCCAGCAGCCGGTCACTGGGACAGGCTTATGGCTACACCTTC. Amino acid sequence: CASSRSLGQAYGYTF. The genes are TRBV5-1 and TRBJ1-2; TRBD1 matches 8 bases. The V segment lost 4 bases and the J segment 5 bases; nucleotides outside the gene matches: 10. This CDR3 has 15 amino acids. CDR1 SGHRS and CDR2 YFSETQ come from the germline V gene.

The table lists this clone with a count of one. The J gene is TRBJ2-1, the V gene TRBV12-5, with 10 bases identical to TRBD2. The V gene end was trimmed by 6 bases and the J gene end by 8 bases; junction bases not matched to a gene: 10. CDR1 and CDR2 (germline): LGHNT, FRNRAP. This CDR3 region has 15 residues. In DNA form, the CDR3 reads TGTGCTAGTGGGGCCGGGACTAGCGAGGGAGATGAGCAGTTCTTC. Its protein product is CASGAGTSEGDEQFF. Drawing the rest from reference TRBV12-5 and TRBJ2-1, the complete variable domain is DARVTQTPRHKVTEMGQEVTMRCQPILGHNTVFWYRQTMMQGLELLAYFRNRAPLDDSGMPKDRFSAEMPDATLATLKIQPSEPRDSAVYFCASGAGTSEGDEQFFGPGTRLTVL.

The V call is TRBV6-2 or TRBV6-3, the J call TRBJ2-1; the match to TRBD2 covers 7 bases. The length of the CDR3 is 16 residues. J lost 8 bases, V lost 5 bases, and 15 bases had no gene match. CDR1 and CDR2 from the germline V gene are MNHEY and SVGEGT. The CDR3: CASSPWGAGSVDEQFF. CDR3 coding DNA: TGTGCCAGCAGTCCGTGGGGAGCGGGATCTGTGGATGAGCAGTTCTTC.